The 29 T cell receptor beta chains presented below share a single source sample, sequenced in a study of regulatory T cells in long-lasting Graves disease. Relying on iRepertoire HTBI primers and Arm-PCR of CDR3 regions, the team built TCR beta libraries. MiXCR, applied by TCRdb to the multiplex PCR reads, yields one record per CDR3 protein. Of over 350,000 distinct CDR3 sequences in the sample, over 14% were seen once. The time point here: newly diagnosed GD, antithyroid drugs for less than 3 months. From PBMCs, RNA was extracted and then used to make the TCR library. These records were also assigned to another study, of T cells in Graves' hyperthyroidism and ophthalmopathy.

Sequenced material: peripheral blood mononuclear cells (PBMCs), taken at new diagnosis, from a patient treated with antithyroid drugs. Source of these receptors: a woman aged 40 to 50 with Graves disease.

This clonotype was seen a handful of times. The chain joins TRBV5-5 to TRBJ1-1; perhaps TRBD1 as D (5 bases). Trimming left V 5 bases short and J 1 base short, with 15 bases between. CDR3 length equals 15 residues. CDR1 and CDR2 (germline): SGHKS, YYEKEE (reference sequence). The CDR3 bases are TGTGCCAGCAGACTCCAGGGACGGCAGAACACTGAAGCTTTCTTT. Protein sequence: CASRLQGRQNTEAFF. Full variable domain (missing parts from reference TRBV5-5 and TRBJ1-1): DAGVTQSPTHLIKTRGQQVTLRCSPISGHKSVSWYQQVLGQGPQFIFQYYEKEERGRGNFPDRFSARQFPNYSSELNVNALLLGDSALYLCASRLQGRQNTEAFFGQGTRLTVV.

The chain employs TRBV11-2 and TRBJ1-1; D gene uncertain. CDR1 SGHAT and CDR2 FQNNGV come from the germline V gene. The CDR3 covers 13 residues. V lost 6 bases to trimming and J lost 4 bases, with 12 bases between them. The CDR3 here is CASSDTGSTEAFF. CDR3 in DNA: TGTGCCAGCAGTGATACCGGGTCCACTGAAGCTTTCTTT. The whole variable domain, filled in from reference TRBV11-2 and TRBJ1-1, reads EAGVAQSPRYKIIEKRQSVAFWCNPISGHATLYWYQQILGQGPKLLIQFQNNGVVDDSQLPKDRFSAERLKGVDSTLKIQPAKLEDSAVYLCASSDTGSTEAFFGQGTRLTVV.

The chain employs TRBV11-3 and TRBJ2-1, with 8 nucleotides matching TRBD2. CDR3 length equals 15 residues. In germline, CDR1 is SGHNT, CDR2 YENEEA. The V gene end was trimmed by 3 bases and the J gene end by 3 bases; junction bases not matched to a gene: 4. CDR3 in amino acids: CASSFSGLVYNEQFF. CDR3 sequence (DNA): TGTGCCAGCAGCTTTTCGGGACTAGTCTACAATGAGCAGTTCTTC.

The table lists this clonotype with many counts. The V call is TRBV28, the J call TRBJ2-5; 12 bases are a match to TRBD2. J gave up 5 bases and V 7 bases, and 17 bases lay outside the gene matches. The CDR3 runs to 18 residues. CDR1 MDHEN and CDR2 SYDVKM come from the germline V gene. CDR3 residues: CASILLRLAGERGETQYF. The CDR3 DNA is TGTGCCAGCATCCTACTCCGACTAGCGGGAGAACGAGGGGAGACCCAGTACTTC. Variable domain in full (rest from reference TRBV28 and TRBJ2-5): DVKVTQSSRYLVKRTGEKVFLECVQDMDHENMFWYRQDPGLGLRLIYFSYDVKMKEKGDIPEGYSVSREKKERFSLILESASTNQTSMYLCASILLRLAGERGETQYFGPGTRLLVL.

The rearrangement uses TRBV6-5 and TRBJ1-5; TRBD1 is a possible D gene (5 bases). The germline V and J ends were trimmed by 2 bases and 0 bases, with 8 bases remaining between them. CDR1 is MNHEY and CDR2 is SVGAGI in the germline V gene. The CDR3 has 15 residues. The CDR3 DNA is TGTGCCAGCAGTTACCGGGGGGATAGCAATCAGCCCCAGCATTTT. It codes for CASSYRGDSNQPQHF.

This rearrangement joins TRBV19 to TRBJ2-7; D is perhaps TRBD1 (5 bases). V was shortened by 6 bases and J by 4 bases, with 13 bases between the two germline ends. The germline gives CDR1 LNHDA, CDR2 SQIVND (reference sequence). This CDR3 is built from 13 residues. The CDR3 here is CASSTDPGYEQYF. The DNA for the CDR3 is TGTGCCAGTAGCACCGACCCAGGGTACGAGCAGTACTTC.

This clonotype was picked up many times. The chain carries TRBV7-2 and TRBJ2-5; no firm D call. The germline gives CDR1 SGHTA, CDR2 FQGNSA. Between the trimmed V and J ends, which lost 8 bases and 4 bases, there was a span of 11 bases. The CDR3 is made up of 12 amino acids. The CDR3 region is CASSTGGETQYF. Written as DNA, the CDR3 is TGTGCCAGCTCCACGGGTGGAGAGACCCAGTACTTC. The variable domain in full, with the rest retrieved from reference TRBV7-2 and TRBJ2-5, is GAGVSQSPSNKVTEKGKDVELRCDPISGHTALYWYRQSLGQGLEFLIYFQGNSAPDKSGLPSDRFSAERTGGSVSTLTIQRTQQEDSAVYLCASSTGGETQYFGPGTRLLVL.

V usage is TRBV12-5 and J usage is TRBJ2-1; 11 nucleotides line up with TRBD2. This CDR3 is 20 amino acids long. The germline V gene has CDR1 LGHNT and CDR2 FRNRAP. After removal of 0 bases from V and 7 bases from J, the junction contained 17 bases not matched to a gene. The CDR3 bases are TGTGCTAGTGGTTTGGTAGGCGGTGGGGTAGCGGGAGGGCCGGTGAATGAGCAGTTCTTC. This encodes CASGLVGGGVAGGPVNEQFF.

As to this clonotype: A junction boundary mismatches the germline segment, possibly from a read error. This chain joins TRBV5-5 and TRBJ1-1; 9 nucleotides match TRBD1. This CDR3 region has 15 residues. Germline V gene data show CDR1 as SGHKS and CDR2 as YYEKEE (reference sequence). CDR3 sequence reads: CASRKTTGGNTEAFF. The CDR3 DNA reads TGCGCCAGCAGGAAAACTACAGGGGGCAATACTGAAGCTTTCTTT.

This clonotype was seen more than once but under ten times. V and J are TRBV25-1 and TRBJ2-7; 11 bases line up with TRBD2. The germline gives CDR1 MGHDK, CDR2 SYGVNS. Losses at the gene ends were 2 bases for V and 0 bases for J; bases not matched to a gene: 6. The CDR3 totals 17 residues. Here the CDR3 reads CASSETIGTSGSYEQYF. CDR3 DNA sequence: TGTGCCAGCAGTGAAACCATAGGGACTAGCGGCTCCTACGAGCAGTACTTC.

The chain couples TRBV4-3 to TRBJ1-1; D perhaps matches TRBD1 (6 bases). The CDR3 length is 15 residues. Germline CDR1 is LGHNA and CDR2 is YSLEER. V lost 0 bases to trimming and J lost 3 bases, with 11 bases between them. The DNA for the CDR3 is TGCGCCAGCAGCCAAGACGTTAGGGGGGACACTGAAGCTTTCTTT. Translation: CASSQDVRGDTEAFF.

This clonotype showed up many times. The CDR3 DNA reads TGTGCCAGCAGTTTCCATATAGCGGGAGCATCGGTAGATGAGCAGTTCTTC. Its protein is CASSFHIAGASVDEQFF. This chain joins TRBV12-3 or TRBV12-4 and TRBJ2-1; 9 bases match TRBD2. V shed 3 bases and J 8 bases; nucleotides not matched to a gene: 14. CDR3 length: 17 amino acids.

A word on this clonotype: This is likely an artifact of a read error, given a far larger clone one base away. The V call is TRBV6-2 or TRBV6-3, the J call TRBJ2-7, with TRBD1 as a possible D gene (5 bases). The CDR3 is 13 amino acids. The germline CDR1 and CDR2 sequences are MNHEY and SVGEGT. The ends were cut back, 7 bases at V and 2 bases at J, with 12 bases in the middle. The CDR3 loop is CASKVAGPYEQYF. The CDR3 DNA reads TGTGCCAGCAAAGTGGCAGGGCCCTACGAGCAGTACTTC.

A remark on this clonotype: This sequence may be a read error, since a much larger clone differs from it by one base. The conserved phenylalanine or tryptophan normally closing the CDR3 is absent here, so this likely arose from a read error. V gene TRBV9 combines with J gene TRBJ2-5, with 12 bases that match TRBD2. There are 15 residues in the CDR3. The V segment lost 4 bases and the J segment 5 bases; nucleotides outside the gene matches: 6. Germline V gene lookup returns CDR1 SGDLS and CDR2 YYNGEE. The CDR3 is CASSPSGRAVETQYS. The CDR3 DNA is TGTGCCAGCAGCCCTAGCGGGAGGGCCGTTGAGACCCAGTACTCC.

A remark on this clonotype: An end of the junction does not agree with germline; a read error may underlie this. The chain carries TRBV5-1 and TRBJ1-5; D unresolved. The CDR3 sequence is 15 residues long. In germline, CDR1 is SGHRS, CDR2 YFSETQ. CDR3 sequence: CASSFSGDSNHPQHF. The CDR3 nucleotides read TGCGCCAGCAGCTTTTCCGGGGATAGCAATCACCCCCAGCATTTT. Full variable domain (remainder filled in from reference TRBV5-1 and TRBJ1-5): KAGVTQTPRYLIKTRGQQVTLSCSPISGHRSVSWYQQTPGQGLQFLFEYFSETQRNKGNFPGRFSGRQFSNSRSEMNVSTLELGDSALYLCASSFSGDSNHPQHFGDGTRLSIL.

The chain combines TRBV5-6 with TRBJ2-1, with unresolved D. Between the trimmed V and J ends, which lost 6 bases and 8 bases, there was a span of 18 bases. Germline CDR1 SGHDT, CDR2 YYEEEE. The CDR3 has 14 residues. CDR3 sequence (DNA): TGTGCCAGCACCCAACTTCTCAAGGACCATGAGCAGTTCTTC. Protein: CASTQLLKDHEQFF.

This clonotype was seen repeatedly, ten times or more. This chain uses TRBV28 with TRBJ1-5; 9 nucleotides match TRBD1. Germline CDR1 is MDHEN and CDR2 is SYDVKM. The CDR3 loop spans 15 amino acids. V was pared by 6 bases and J by 7 bases, with 10 bases of the junction left unmatched. The CDR3 region has the DNA TGTGCCAGCAGCCTTACGGGGACAGGGATCCAGCCCCAGCATTTT. As protein: CASSLTGTGIQPQHF.

This chain joins TRBV5-1 and TRBJ2-7, with 7 positions matching TRBD1. J was trimmed by 1 base and V by 4 bases; bases with no gene match: 2. This CDR3 is 13 amino acids long. The germline V gene has CDR1 SGHRS and CDR2 YFSETQ. The CDR3 DNA is TGCGCCAGCAGCGTGACAGGGTCCTACGAGCAGTACTTC. Its protein product is CASSVTGSYEQYF. The full variable domain, its missing parts supplied by reference TRBV5-1 and TRBJ2-7, is KAGVTQTPRYLIKTRGQQVTLSCSPISGHRSVSWYQQTPGQGLQFLFEYFSETQRNKGNFPGRFSGRQFSNSRSEMNVSTLELGDSALYLCASSVTGSYEQYFGPGTRLTVT.

The chain uses TRBV20-1 and TRBJ2-7; 7 bases line up with TRBD2. Looked up from germline, CDR1 is DFQATT and CDR2 is SNEGSKA (reference sequence). J gave up 2 bases and V 3 bases, and 10 bases lay outside the gene matches. The CDR3 runs to 15 residues. CDR3 in amino acids: CSARRFRDYTYEQYF. In DNA form, the CDR3 reads TGCAGTGCTAGGAGATTCAGGGACTATACCTACGAGCAGTACTTC.

This chain joins TRBV5-4 and TRBJ2-7; D gene ambiguous. CDR1 SGHNT and CDR2 YYREEE come from the germline V gene (reference sequence). This CDR3 spans 12 amino acids. V lost 5 bases, J lost 5 bases, and 11 bases lay in between. CDR3 in amino acids: CASRLTLDEQYF. For the CDR3, the DNA is TGTGCCAGCAGGCTTACCCTGGACGAGCAGTACTTC. Combining the CDR3 with reference TRBV5-4 and TRBJ2-7 gives the whole variable domain ETGVTQSPTHLIKTRGQQVTLRCSSQSGHNTVSWYQQALGQGPQFIFQYYREEENGRGNFPPRFSGLQFPNYSSELNVNALELDDSALYLCASRLTLDEQYFGPGTRLTVT.

The chain has TRBV20-1 and TRBJ1-4; D unclear. The length of the CDR3 is 14 residues. V was clipped by 6 bases and J by 0 bases, with 11 bases between them. The germline V gene encodes CDR1 DFQATT and CDR2 SNEGSKA (reference sequence). Written as DNA, the CDR3 is TGCAGTGCAAGTGCGACACCAACTAATGAAAAACTGTTTTTT. It specifies CSASATPTNEKLFF.

This clonotype was seen repeatedly, ten times or more. V usage is TRBV3-1 and J usage is TRBJ2-5, with 8 bases fitting TRBD2. Germline V CDR1 and CDR2: LGHDT, YNNKEL (reference sequence). The ends lost 2 bases at V and 2 bases at J; junction bases unmatched: 7. The CDR3 runs 16 residues. As DNA, the CDR3 is TGTGCCAGCAGCCAATTTACTAGCGGAGATCAAGAGACCCAGTACTTC. It encodes CASSQFTSGDQETQYF.

The V and J genes are TRBV30 and TRBJ1-3, with 8 bases aligning to TRBD1. Germline V gene lookup returns CDR1 GTSNPN and CDR2 SVGIG (reference sequence). The V gene end was trimmed by 2 bases and the J gene end by 4 bases; junction bases not matched to a gene: 10. The CDR3 runs 16 residues. The CDR3 loop is CAWSRTGGSEGNTIYF. CDR3 nucleotide sequence: TGTGCCTGGAGTAGAACAGGGGGGTCAGAAGGAAACACCATATATTTT.

V is TRBV7-6 and J is TRBJ1-6, with D possibly TRBD1 on 5 matching bases. Germline V gene sequence: CDR1 SGHVS, CDR2 FNYEAQ. Trimming stripped 0 bases from V and 9 bases from J, with 9 bases between. This CDR3 is built from 14 residues. The CDR3 sequence is CASSLAYGGSPLHF. DNA for the CDR3: TGTGCCAGCAGCTTAGCCTACGGGGGTTCACCCCTCCACTTT.

Details on this clonotype: A far larger clone is only one base removed, so a read error is likely. This rearrangement joins TRBV11-2 to TRBJ2-5; D is unresolved. This CDR3 is built from 11 residues. Per the germline V gene, CDR1 is SGHAT and CDR2 is FQNNGV. This chain's CDR3 is CASSLDGERFF. The CDR3 DNA sequence: TGTGCCAGCAGCTTAGATGGGGAACGGTTCTTC.

This clonotype came up many times. The chain uses TRBV5-1 and TRBJ2-1; 7 bases map to TRBD1. V was clipped by 4 bases and J by 8 bases; unmatched bases: 9. The CDR3 extends over 14 amino acids. Germline V gene data show CDR1 as SGHRS and CDR2 as YFSETQ. CDR3 sequence (DNA): TGCGCCAGCAGCCCTGCCGAGGGGGCCTATGAGCAGTTCTTC. Amino acid sequence: CASSPAEGAYEQFF.

This clonotype was detected many times. This rearrangement joins TRBV7-2 to TRBJ2-7; TRBD2 matches at 9 bases. The trim removed 2 bases at V and 2 bases at J, leaving 7 bases unmatched. This CDR3 has 16 amino acids. Germline lookup yields CDR1 SGHTA and CDR2 FQGNSA. As DNA, the CDR3 is TGTGCCAGCAGCTTAAGTGGGGGGACTAGCCCCTACGAGCAGTACTTC. Protein product: CASSLSGGTSPYEQYF.

This clonotype appeared many times. J is TRBJ2-3 and V is TRBV12-3 or TRBV12-4, with no clear D. The CDR3 consists of 10 residues. V lost 4 bases and J 7 bases, leaving 3 bases between the germline ends. CDR3 region: CASSSHTQYF. CDR3 nucleotide sequence: TGTGCCAGCAGTTCACATACGCAGTATTTT.

The chain recombines TRBV29-1 with TRBJ1-1, with 7 bases identical to TRBD1. With 6 bases clipped from V and 1 base from J, the junction kept 8 bases outside the gene matches. Germline assignment: CDR1 SQVTM and CDR2 ANQGSEA. The CDR3 runs to 14 residues. The CDR3, as DNA: TGCAGCGTCACTGGACGGACAGGGAACACTGAAGCTTTCTTT. This codes for CSVTGRTGNTEAFF.